This T cell receptor beta chain is drawn from a study of blood T cell repertoires in COVID-19. Those enrolled, adults aged roughly 18 to 95 years, came from roughly 22 US areas. Original methodology: For nucleated cells, counts were estimated from reference gene primer amplification. Using immunoSEQ multiplex PCR, the repertoire was profiled, and TCRdb retains in-frame clones only, with some absent. D and trimming come from the DNA, and the V and J calls and clone size come from that table. The sample includes 150,000 to 200,000 clones, roughly 86% of them seen just once. The CDR3 totals 14 residues. The V end lost 1 base, the J end lost 4 bases, and 10 bases lay between the germline ends. Germline lookup yields CDR1 LGHDT and CDR2 YNNKEL (reference sequence).

The receptor's source is a woman aged 25-40 years who had recovered from COVID-19. V and J are TRBV3-1 (or the pseudogene TRBV3-2) and TRBJ1-1; no firm D call. Sequencing was done on a sample of PBMCs or T cells enriched from blood (not recorded which). This chain's CDR3 is CASSQGVGSTEAFF. The CDR3 DNA follows: TGTGCCAGCAGCCAAGGGGTAGGGAGCACTGAAGCTTTCTTT.